The 18 T cell receptor beta chains presented below share a single source sample, sequenced in a study of shared clonotypes between healthy human individuals (dated by TCRdb to 2020 to 2021). Libraries were constructed by the immunoSEQ multiplex PCR assay. Drawn from immuneACCESS, this table holds only the in-frame rearrangements with V and J called that TCRdb kept. Clones are partly lost; checked studies trace under half to an unresolved V gene and leave the rest unexplained. The sample records 2 million to 3 million clones, approximately 94% of which are singletons. About 0.13% of the sample is in the top ten clones. The sequencing input was naive CD4+ T cells sorted from blood. What this sample's cell subset or site label stands for: CD45RA+ positively selected. These TCRs come from a man aged 18 to 29 in good health.

J is TRBJ1-1 and V is TRBV19; 9 bases are shared with TRBD1. The V gene's germline CDR1 is LNHDA and CDR2 SQIVND (reference sequence). V dropped 3 bases and J dropped 4; count of bases not matched to a gene: 3. The CDR3 runs 14 residues. The CDR3 DNA is TGTGCCAGTAGTATCGGGACAGGGCCCACTGAAGCTTTCTTT. Its translation is CASSIGTGPTEAFF. The whole variable domain, remainder taken from reference TRBV19 and TRBJ1-1, is DGGITQSPKYLFRKEGQNVTLSCEQNLNHDAMYWYRQDPGQGLRLIYYSQIVNDFQKGDIAEGYSVSREKKESFPLTVTSAQKNPTAFYLCASSIGTGPTEAFFGQGTRLTVV.

The chain uses TRBV2 and TRBJ2-5, with D possibly matching TRBD1 (6 bases). The V and J ends lost 3 bases and 2 bases respectively, with 10 bases between them. CDR1 is SNHLY, CDR2 FYNNEI, per germline. This CDR3 is 14 amino acids long. CDR3 DNA sequence: TGTGCCAGCAGTGACAACAGGGTACAAGAGACCCAGTACTTC. Its protein product is CASSDNRVQETQYF.

This chain links TRBV4-1 with TRBJ1-2, with no clear D. The germline CDR1 and CDR2 sequences are MGHRA and YSYEKL. This CDR3 comprises 14 residues. Trimming cost V 1 base and J 1 base, with 7 bases left between them. The CDR3 loop is CASSQVQVNYGYTF. CDR3 DNA sequence: TGCGCCAGCAGCCAAGTCCAGGTTAACTATGGCTACACCTTC.

Turning to this clone: Distinct nucleotide sequences in the sample also encode this CDR3. The chain joins TRBV4-3 to TRBJ2-6, with a weak D call TRBD1 (5 bases). Trimming pared 0 bases from V and 0 bases from J, leaving 6 bases between. The CDR3 spans 16 residues. Germline-derived CDR1 and CDR2 are LGHNA and YSLEER. The CDR3 here is CASSQDRGSGANVLTF. CDR3 DNA sequence: TGCGCCAGCAGCCAAGATAGGGGCTCTGGGGCCAACGTCCTGACTTTC.

With respect to this clone: This specimen includes other DNA sequences encoding the same CDR3. V usage is TRBV7-2 and J usage is TRBJ1-6, with D possibly TRBD1 on 6 matching bases. CDR1 is SGHTA, CDR2 FQGNSA, per germline. The CDR3 is 14 amino acids. The V gene lost 5 bases and the J gene lost 6 bases, with 11 bases spanning the gap. DNA for the CDR3: TGTGCCAGCAGCCTTGGACAGCCTAATTCACCCCTCCACTTT. Protein: CASSLGQPNSPLHF. The complete variable domain, with remaining parts taken from reference TRBV7-2 and TRBJ1-6, reads GAGVSQSPSNKVTEKGKDVELRCDPISGHTALYWYRQSLGQGLEFLIYFQGNSAPDKSGLPSDRFSAERTGGSVSTLTIQRTQQEDSAVYLCASSLGQPNSPLHFGNGTRLTVT.

The DNA for the CDR3 is TGTGCCAGCAGGGGGACAGGGGTCCGCGAGCAGTACTTC. It translates to CASRGTGVREQYF. V is TRBV6-5 and J is TRBJ2-7, with TRBD1 identical over 10 bases. The V gene's germline CDR1 is MNHEY and CDR2 SVGAGI. This CDR3 is 13 amino acids long. The J segment lost 6 bases and the V segment lost 6 bases, leaving 5 bases of the junction unmatched.

As to this clone: This sample also contains other DNA sequences that code for the same CDR3. This sequence joins TRBV6-5 and TRBJ2-3; the D is unclear. Trimming removed 5 bases at V and 3 bases at J, with 6 bases between. Germline V gene data show CDR1 as MNHEY and CDR2 as SVGAGI. This CDR3 is 12 amino acids long. The CDR3 loop reads CASSRKTDTQYF. CDR3 DNA: TGTGCCAGCAGTCGGAAAACAGATACGCAGTATTTT.

This sequence joins TRBV13 and TRBJ2-7; 10 positions agree with TRBD1. This CDR3 comprises 14 residues. The germline V gene has CDR1 PRHDT and CDR2 FYEKMQ (reference sequence). V trimming: 6 bases; J trimming: 3 bases; junction bases outside the gene matches: 5. The CDR3 region is CASRRDRGLYEQYF. CDR3 nucleotides: TGTGCCAGCAGACGGGACAGGGGACTCTACGAGCAGTACTTC.

This chain links TRBV28 with TRBJ2-4, with D possibly matching TRBD1 (7 bases). The CDR3 runs 16 residues. Germline CDR1 and CDR2: MDHEN and SYDVKM. The V gene lost 3 bases and the J gene lost 3 bases, with 15 bases spanning the gap. CDR3 sequence (DNA): TGTGCCAGCAGTTTGCCGAACAGGGGAGGCAAAAACATTCAGTACTTC. It codes for CASSLPNRGGKNIQYF.

This rearrangement joins TRBV5-4 to TRBJ1-6; D perhaps matches TRBD1 (6 bases). Deletions cut 4 bases from V and 5 bases from J, with 13 bases between. This CDR3 spans 15 amino acids. Germline lookup yields CDR1 SGHNT and CDR2 YYREEE (reference sequence). Here the CDR3 reads CASSPTGGNNSPLHF. The CDR3 DNA sequence: TGTGCCAGCAGCCCCACCGGGGGCAATAATTCACCCCTCCACTTT.

J is TRBJ1-1 and V is TRBV7-2, with D possibly being TRBD1 (5 bases). The CDR3 contains 16 residues. The germline V gene encodes CDR1 SGHTA and CDR2 FQGNSA. The V end was cut by 2 bases, the J end by 4 bases, with 17 bases between. As DNA, the CDR3 is TGTGCCAGCAGCTTAACTTTCTGGCGTGGGGGCACTGAAGCTTTCTTT. This gives the protein CASSLTFWRGGTEAFF.

This clone was detected only once. The chain has TRBV7-9 and TRBJ2-3; 7 nucleotides match TRBD1. The CDR3 totals 15 residues. Germline assignment: CDR1 SEHNR and CDR2 FQNEAQ (reference sequence). Trimming took 4 bases from V and 1 from J; bases not matched to a gene: 5. CDR3 residues: CASSYPGTGTDTQYF. The CDR3 coding sequence is TGTGCCAGCAGCTACCCCGGGACAGGCACAGATACGCAGTATTTT.

The chain couples TRBV7-2 to TRBJ2-4; 13 bases agree with TRBD2. CDR3 length: 16 residues. With 5 bases clipped from V and 8 bases from J, the junction kept 9 bases outside the gene matches. Germline V gives CDR1 SGHTA, CDR2 FQGNSA. The CDR3 reads CASSGGLAGESDIQYF. The CDR3 DNA follows: TGTGCCAGCAGCGGAGGACTAGCGGGAGAATCGGACATTCAGTACTTC. The complete variable domain, with remaining parts taken from reference TRBV7-2 and TRBJ2-4, reads GAGVSQSPSNKVTEKGKDVELRCDPISGHTALYWYRQSLGQGLEFLIYFQGNSAPDKSGLPSDRFSAERTGGSVSTLTIQRTQQEDSAVYLCASSGGLAGESDIQYFGAGTRLSVL.

This chain joins TRBV30 and TRBJ2-7, with 7 bases lining up with TRBD2. After removal of 5 bases from V and 4 bases from J, the junction contained 14 bases not matched to a gene. This CDR3 has 15 residues. CDR1 and CDR2 (germline): GTSNPN, SVGIG (reference sequence). The DNA of the CDR3 is TGTGCCTGGGGGCGGGTGTCCCGCGGGAGATACGAGCAGTACTTC. This encodes CAWGRVSRGRYEQYF.

The chain combines TRBV5-4 with TRBJ1-3; D is perhaps TRBD1 (5 bases). Germline V gene data show CDR1 as SGHNT and CDR2 as YYREEE (reference sequence). Trimming left V 4 bases short and J 0 bases short, with 14 bases between. The CDR3 covers 16 residues. The CDR3 sequence: CASSLDGHNSGNTIYF. The CDR3 DNA sequence: TGTGCCAGCAGCCTTGATGGACACAACTCTGGAAACACCATATATTTT.

The rearrangement uses TRBV10-3 and TRBJ2-7, with D unresolved. V lost 2 bases, J lost 1 base, and 9 bases lay in between. The V gene's germline CDR1 is ENHRY and CDR2 SYGVKD. CDR3 length equals 14 residues. The CDR3 coding sequence is TGTGCCATCAGTGAGGGTGAGCGTTCCTACGAGCAGTACTTC. Its translation: CAISEGERSYEQYF.

V usage is TRBV18 and J usage is TRBJ2-7; 10 bases are shared with TRBD2. From germline, CDR1 is KGHSH and CDR2 LQKENI. The CDR3 runs 16 residues. The ends lost 4 bases at V and 4 bases at J; junction bases unmatched: 10. CDR3: CASSQSVAGGKYEQYF. The CDR3 coding sequence is TGTGCCAGCTCACAATCCGTAGCGGGAGGAAAGTACGAGCAGTACTTC.

This chain connects TRBV5-6 to TRBJ1-1; D uncertain. Germline assignment: CDR1 SGHDT and CDR2 YYEEEE. The V end was cut by 0 bases, the J end by 5 bases, with 14 bases between. The CDR3 is 15 amino acids. The CDR3 nucleotides read TGTGCCAGCAGCTTGGGGTACGGGCTCCGAACTGAAGCTTTCTTT. Residues: CASSLGYGLRTEAFF.